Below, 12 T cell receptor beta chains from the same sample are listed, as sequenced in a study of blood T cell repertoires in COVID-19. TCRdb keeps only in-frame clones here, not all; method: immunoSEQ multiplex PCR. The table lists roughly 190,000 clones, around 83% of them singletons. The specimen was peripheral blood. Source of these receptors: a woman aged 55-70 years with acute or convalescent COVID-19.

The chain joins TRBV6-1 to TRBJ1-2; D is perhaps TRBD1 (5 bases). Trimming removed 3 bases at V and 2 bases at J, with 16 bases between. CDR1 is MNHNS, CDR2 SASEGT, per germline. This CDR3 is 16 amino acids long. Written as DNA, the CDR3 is TGTGCCAGCAGTGACCGCTTACAGGAGGGAAACTATGGCTACACCTTC. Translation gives CASSDRLQEGNYGYTF.

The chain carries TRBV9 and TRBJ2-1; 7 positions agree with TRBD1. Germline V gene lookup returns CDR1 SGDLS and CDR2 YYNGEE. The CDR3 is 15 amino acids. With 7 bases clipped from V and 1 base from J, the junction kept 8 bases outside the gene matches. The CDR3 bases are TGTGCCAGCGGCCCAGGGGGTTATTCCTACAATGAGCAGTTCTTC. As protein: CASGPGGYSYNEQFF.

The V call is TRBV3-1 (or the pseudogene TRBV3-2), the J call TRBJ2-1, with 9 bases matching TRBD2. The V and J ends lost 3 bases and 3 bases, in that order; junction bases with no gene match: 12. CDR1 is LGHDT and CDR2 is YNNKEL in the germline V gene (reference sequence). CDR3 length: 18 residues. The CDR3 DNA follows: TGTGCCAGCAGCCAGCCCCGGACGAGCGGGAGGTTCTACAATGAGCAGTTCTTC. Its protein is CASSQPRTSGRFYNEQFF.

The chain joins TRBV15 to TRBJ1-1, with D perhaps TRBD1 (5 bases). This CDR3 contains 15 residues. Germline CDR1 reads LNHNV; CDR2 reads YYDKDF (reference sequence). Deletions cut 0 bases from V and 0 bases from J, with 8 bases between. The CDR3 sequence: CATSRDGAVNTEAFF. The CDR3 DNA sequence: TGTGCCACCAGCAGAGATGGGGCAGTGAACACTGAAGCTTTCTTT.

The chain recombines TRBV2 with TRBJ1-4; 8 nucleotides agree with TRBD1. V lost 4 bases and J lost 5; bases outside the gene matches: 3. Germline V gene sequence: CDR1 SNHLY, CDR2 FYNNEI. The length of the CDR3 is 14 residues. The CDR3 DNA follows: TGTGCCAGCAGTGTGGGACAGGCGAATGAAAAACTGTTTTTT. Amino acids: CASSVGQANEKLFF. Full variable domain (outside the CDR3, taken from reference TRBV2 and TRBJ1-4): EPEVTQTPSHQVTQMGQEVILRCVPISNHLYFYWYRQILGQKVEFLVSFYNNEISEKSEIFDDQFSVERPDGSNFTLKIRSTKLEDSAMYFCASSVGQANEKLFFGSGTQLSVL.

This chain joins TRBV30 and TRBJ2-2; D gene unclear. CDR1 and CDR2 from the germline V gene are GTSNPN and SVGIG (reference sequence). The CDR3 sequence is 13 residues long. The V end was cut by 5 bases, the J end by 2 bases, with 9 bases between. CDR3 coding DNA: TGTGCCTGGTCGGGTCTCAACACCGGGGAGCTGTTTTTT. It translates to CAWSGLNTGELFF.

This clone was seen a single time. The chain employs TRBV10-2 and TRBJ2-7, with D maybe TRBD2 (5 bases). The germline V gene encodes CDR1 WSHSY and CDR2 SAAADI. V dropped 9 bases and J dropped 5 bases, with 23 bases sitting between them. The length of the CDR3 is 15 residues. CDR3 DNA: TGCGCCAGTTACTCACCCCTAGAGAGGGATCACGAGCAGTACTTC. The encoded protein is CASYSPLERDHEQYF.

The CDR3 region has the DNA TGTGCCAGCAGCCCAGGGACTAGCGGGGTTTACAATGAGCAGTTCTTC. It codes for CASSPGTSGVYNEQFF. The rearrangement uses TRBV5-4 and TRBJ2-1; 13 nucleotides agree with TRBD2. This CDR3 comprises 16 residues. Per the germline V gene, CDR1 is SGHNT and CDR2 is YYREEE (reference sequence). Germline trimming cut 4 bases from V and 4 bases from J; bases unmatched to any gene: 5.

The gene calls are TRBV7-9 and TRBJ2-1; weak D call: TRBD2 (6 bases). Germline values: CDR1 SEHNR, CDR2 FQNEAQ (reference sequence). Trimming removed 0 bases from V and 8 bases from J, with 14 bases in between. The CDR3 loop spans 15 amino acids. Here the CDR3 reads CASSLAGSSGDEQFF. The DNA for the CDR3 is TGTGCCAGCAGCTTAGCCGGGAGTAGTGGCGATGAGCAGTTCTTC.

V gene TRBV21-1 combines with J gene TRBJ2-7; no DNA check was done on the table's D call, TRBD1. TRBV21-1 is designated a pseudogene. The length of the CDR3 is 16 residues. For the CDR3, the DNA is TGTGCCAGCAGCAAAGCTGGGACAGGTCAGGTGGGCGAGCAGTACTTC. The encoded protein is CASSKAGTGQVGEQYF.

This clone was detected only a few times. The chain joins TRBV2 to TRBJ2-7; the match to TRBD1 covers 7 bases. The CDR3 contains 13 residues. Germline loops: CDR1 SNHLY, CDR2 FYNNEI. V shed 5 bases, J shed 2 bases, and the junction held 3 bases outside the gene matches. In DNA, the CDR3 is TGTGCCAGCAGTTCCGGGACAGCCTACGAGCAGTACGTC. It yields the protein CASSSGTAYEQYV.

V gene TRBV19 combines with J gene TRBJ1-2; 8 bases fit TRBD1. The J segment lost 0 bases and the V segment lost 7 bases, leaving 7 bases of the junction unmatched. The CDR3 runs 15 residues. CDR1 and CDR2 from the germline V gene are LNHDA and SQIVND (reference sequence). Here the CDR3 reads CASNLGQVANYGYTF. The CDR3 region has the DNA TGTGCCAGTAACTTGGGACAGGTAGCTAACTATGGCTACACCTTC.